One and the same sample provided the 15 T cell receptor beta chains below, sequenced in a study of cytotoxic CD8 clonotypes in ibrutinib-treated CLL. Only in-frame clones appear in the TCRdb table, and some are missing; sequencing was by immunoSEQ multiplex PCR. The table lists 110,000 to 150,000 clones, 70% to 80% of them singletons. Sequencing used PBMCs, obtained after 24 months of ibrutinib treatment. Receptors originate from a human donor with chronic lymphocytic leukemia.

This sequence joins TRBV6-5 and TRBJ2-3; 8 bases map to TRBD2. This CDR3 has 15 residues. V shed 6 bases and J 8 bases; nucleotides not matched to a gene: 13. Germline CDR1 reads MNHEY; CDR2 reads SVGAGI. CDR3 protein: CASSPTGTRGATQYF. The CDR3 DNA reads TGTGCCAGCAGCCCCACCGGGACTAGAGGGGCTACGCAGTATTTT.

The chain recombines TRBV4-3 with TRBJ1-2, with no clear D. The CDR3 contains 15 residues. Germline values: CDR1 LGHNA, CDR2 YSLEER. The V end lost 0 bases, the J end lost 5 bases, and 13 bases lay between the germline ends. For the CDR3, the DNA is TGCGCCAGCAGCCAAGACGGGGTTCCCGGGTATGGCTACACCTTC. This translates into CASSQDGVPGYGYTF.

The genes are TRBV19 and TRBJ2-3, with D tentatively TRBD2 (6 bases). Germline V gene data show CDR1 as LNHDA and CDR2 as SQIVND (reference sequence). V was trimmed by 4 bases and J by 3 bases, leaving 11 bases between them. This CDR3 has 14 amino acids. CDR3 region: CASSTGGTTDTQYF. The CDR3 DNA follows: TGTGCCAGTAGTACGGGCGGGACGACAGATACGCAGTATTTT.

V and J are TRBV6-1 and TRBJ1-5, with 7 bases fitting TRBD1. Per the germline V gene, CDR1 is MNHNS and CDR2 is SASEGT. CDR3 length equals 15 residues. The ends lost 6 bases at V and 0 bases at J; junction bases unmatched: 5. The DNA of the CDR3 is TGTGCCAGCAGGGGACAGCCGAATAGCAATCAGCCCCAGCATTTT. Translating gives CASRGQPNSNQPQHF.

The rearrangement joins TRBV27 to TRBJ1-5; 7 nucleotides align to TRBD1. CDR3 length equals 16 residues. CDR1 and CDR2 (germline): MNHEY, SMNVEV (reference sequence). V shed 6 bases, J shed 2 bases, and the junction held 10 bases outside the gene matches. CDR3 coding DNA: TGTGCCAGCAGCCTGGGGGCAGGGGGAGGCAATCAGCCCCAGCATTTT. Translated: CASSLGAGGGNQPQHF.

This chain uses TRBV15 with TRBJ1-2; 7 bases align to TRBD1. This CDR3 comprises 14 residues. J was trimmed by 7 bases and V by 1 base; bases with no gene match: 6. Germline CDR1 and CDR2: LNHNV and YYDKDF (reference sequence). The CDR3 DNA reads TGTGCCACCAGCAGAGTCACAGGGGTGGGTGGCTACACCTTC. Residues: CATSRVTGVGGYTF.

The chain is built from TRBV7-2 and TRBJ2-3; 7 positions match TRBD1. Germline V CDR1 and CDR2: SGHTA, FQGNSA. The V and J ends lost 3 bases and 5 bases, in that order; junction bases with no gene match: 8. The CDR3 extends over 15 amino acids. As DNA, the CDR3 is TGTGCCAGCAGCTTTCAGGGCCCAGGGGGAGATACGCAGTATTTT. Its translation: CASSFQGPGGDTQYF.

The rearrangement uses TRBV7-3 and TRBJ2-2, with D possibly matching TRBD1 (6 bases). From germline, CDR1 is SGHTA and CDR2 FQGTGA. V lost 4 bases, J lost 7 bases, and 16 bases lay in between. There are 15 residues in the CDR3. The CDR3 is CASSSRTAGGGELFF. The DNA for the CDR3 is TGTGCCAGCAGCTCCCGGACAGCTGGGGGCGGGGAGCTGTTTTTT.

V is TRBV5-8 and J is TRBJ2-5; unclear D gene. Germline CDR1 SGHTS, CDR2 YDEGEE. This CDR3 spans 13 amino acids. V was clipped by 4 bases and J by 1 base, with 8 bases between them. CDR3 residues: CASSLWTQETQYF. CDR3 nucleotide sequence: TGTGCCAGCAGCCTGTGGACCCAAGAGACCCAGTACTTC.

This clone was counted ten times or more. The CDR3 coding sequence is TGTGCCAGCAGCGTAGGAGCAGGTGTGAACACTGAAGCTTTCTTT. Translation gives CASSVGAGVNTEAFF. The chain is built from TRBV9 and TRBJ1-1; D is uncertain. Per germline, CDR1 SGDLS and CDR2 YYNGEE. CDR3 length: 15 amino acids. V lost 0 bases and J 0 bases, leaving 9 bases between the germline ends.

V usage is TRBV5-6 and J usage is TRBJ2-5; 8 bases fit TRBD2. CDR1 is SGHDT, CDR2 YYEEEE, per germline. The CDR3 totals 14 residues. The V segment lost 3 bases and the J segment 5 bases; nucleotides outside the gene matches: 6. The CDR3 protein is CASSSRGGRETQYF. The CDR3 coding sequence is TGTGCCAGCAGCTCCCGGGGGGGCCGGGAGACCCAGTACTTC.

The chain combines TRBV6-5 with TRBJ1-5; D gene ambiguous. CDR3 length: 13 residues. Germline-derived CDR1 and CDR2 are MNHEY and SVGAGI. V shed 4 bases and J shed 5 bases, with 9 bases lying between them. Written as DNA, the CDR3 is TGTGCCAGCAGTTTGGACGGAGATCAGCCCCAGCATTTT. It is translated as CASSLDGDQPQHF.

The V call is TRBV18, the J call TRBJ1-1; D may be TRBD1 (5 bases). Looked up from germline, CDR1 is KGHSH and CDR2 is LQKENI. The CDR3 loop spans 16 amino acids. V was pared by 4 bases and J by 0 bases, with 15 bases between. CDR3 sequence reads: CASSRNRGIMNTEAFF. The CDR3 nucleotides read TGTGCCAGCTCACGCAACCGGGGGATCATGAACACTGAAGCTTTCTTT.

This rearrangement joins TRBV6-5 to TRBJ1-1; D uncertain. The CDR3 has 13 residues. The germline V gene encodes CDR1 MNHEY and CDR2 SVGAGI. V lost 2 bases, J lost 1 base, and 5 bases lay in between. CDR3 DNA sequence: TGTGCCAGCAGTTACGACCAGAACACTGAAGCTTTCTTT. Encoded protein: CASSYDQNTEAFF.

The CDR3 is CASSYGQSINEKLFF. The CDR3 bases are TGTGCCAGCAGTTACGGACAGTCTATCAATGAAAAACTGTTTTTT. This chain links TRBV6-5 with TRBJ1-4; D might be TRBD1 (6 bases). Germline V gene data show CDR1 as MNHEY and CDR2 as SVGAGI. The CDR3 length is 15 residues. The germline V and J ends were trimmed by 2 bases and 5 bases, with 12 bases remaining between them.